Listed below are T cell receptor beta chains from one sample, sequenced in a study of glioma-infiltrating T cells. TCRdb re-called the multiplex PCR reads with MiXCR, one entry per CDR3 protein. The sample comprises about 190,000 distinct CDR3 sequences, about 31% of which are singletons, and 20% to 25% rests with the top ten. The sequencing input was glioma tissue, nonneoplastic brain tissue, or PBMCs (not recorded which). All receptors derive from a human donor with low-grade glioma or glioblastoma, undergoing nonglioma brain surgery, or in good health (not recorded which). Both conserved end residues are part of each CDR3. A D gene is named only where the DNA matches it firmly. Rows give clone size only sometimes, using once, few, many, or a class for an expanded clone.

size | J | D | V | CDR3 | DNA
many | TRBJ2-7 | TRBD1 | TRBV19 | CASSVGQPYEQYF | TGTGCCAGTAGTGTGGGACAGCCCTACGAGCAGTACTTC
NA | TRBJ2-1 | TRBD2 | TRBV7-9 | CASSFPLSGSLTDEQFF | TGTGCCAGCAGCTTCCCCTTGAGCGGGAGTTTGACCGATGAGCAGTTCTTC
NA | TRBJ2-7 | NA | TRBV3-1 | CASSQGAASSYEQYF | TGTGCCAGCAGCCAAGGCGCGGCTTCTTCCTACGAGCAGTACTTC
NA | TRBJ2-2 | TRBD1 | TRBV6-8 | CASRYRDRGAGELFF | TGTGCCAGCAGATACCGGGACAGGGGGGCCGGGGAGCTGTTTTTT
NA | TRBJ2-5 | NA | TRBV29-1 | CSVDPAGQETQYF | TGCAGCGTTGACCCCGCGGGGCAAGAGACCCAGTACTTC
many | TRBJ1-1 | NA | TRBV20-1 | CSARDFLGRPNTEAFF | TGCAGTGCTAGAGATTTCCTTGGACGGCCGAACACTGAAGCTTTCTTT
few | TRBJ2-5 | NA | TRBV11-2 | CASSLEFGTQYF | TGTGCCAGCAGCTTAGAATTTGGGACCCAGTACTTC
many | TRBJ1-1 | NA | TRBV14 | CASSNLPSGSTEAFF | TGTGCCAGCAGCAACCTCCCGAGCGGGTCCACTGAAGCTTTCTTT
few | TRBJ2-1 | TRBD2 | TRBV5-6 | CASRLTSGSQEQFF | TGTGCCAGCAGACTGACTAGCGGGAGCCAGGAGCAGTTCTTC
many | TRBJ1-2 | TRBD1 | TRBV20-1 | CSASSGQGDYGYTF | TGCAGTGCTAGTTCCGGACAGGGGGACTATGGCTACACCTTC
many | TRBJ2-1 | NA | TRBV7-9 | CASSSPRGSSYNEQFF | TGTGCCAGCAGCTCCCCTCGAGGTAGCTCCTACAATGAGCAGTTCTTC
many | TRBJ1-6 | NA | TRBV6-1 | CASSEGGGPSPLHF | TGTGCCAGCAGTGAAGGGGGGGGGCCTTCACCCCTCCACTTT
NA | TRBJ1-1 | TRBD1 | TRBV27 | CASSLTPGGTGLLNTEAFF | TGTGCCAGCAGTTTAACTCCAGGAGGGACAGGGTTATTGAACACTGAAGCTTTCTTT
NA | TRBJ1-1 | NA | TRBV19 | CASSIGRVGTEAFF | TGTGCCAGTAGTATAGGCAGGGTTGGCACTGAAGCTTTCTTT
many | TRBJ2-3 | NA | TRBV7-3 | CASSLSPRGGDTQYF | TGTGCCAGCAGCTTAAGCCCCCGCGGCGGAGATACGCAGTATTTT
NA | TRBJ2-7 | NA | TRBV11-2 | CASSSLGQYF | TGTGCCAGCAGCTCCCTGGGGCAGTACTTC
many | TRBJ2-7 | NA | TRBV15 | CATSKNGVDEQYF | TGTGCCACCAGCAAAAATGGGGTGGACGAGCAGTACTTC
many | TRBJ1-1 | NA | TRBV6-1 | CASSMGFTEAFF | TGTGCCAGCAGTATGGGGTTCACTGAAGCTTTCTTT
many | TRBJ2-7 | NA | TRBV6-1 | CASSEAGWGDTYQEQYF | TGTGCCAGCAGTGAAGCTGGGTGGGGGGACACCTATCAGGAGCAGTACTTC
NA | TRBJ1-6 | NA | TRBV11-2 | CANSLNRRNSPLHF | TGTGCCAACAGCTTAAACCGCAGGAATTCACCCCTCCACTTT
NA | TRBJ2-3 | NA | TRBV19 | CASSITPGAGSDTQYF | TGTGCCAGTAGTATTACCCCAGGGGCCGGATCAGATACGCAGTATTTT
many | TRBJ1-5 | NA | TRBV7-9 | CASSISGDQPQHF | TGTGCCAGCAGCATTTCAGGGGATCAGCCCCAGCATTTT
once | TRBJ1-1 | NA | TRBV6-5 | CASSLQGGAGIVAEAFF | TGTGCCAGCAGTTTACAGGGAGGGGCAGGCATCGTCGCTGAAGCTTTCTTT
few | TRBJ2-7 | TRBD2 | TRBV4-2 | CASSPGLASPYEQYF | TGTGCCAGCAGCCCTGGACTAGCAAGCCCCTACGAGCAGTACTTC
NA | TRBJ2-1 | NA | TRBV5-6 | CASSSGVLTYNEQFF | TGTGCCAGCAGCTCAGGGGTTCTAACCTACAATGAGCAGTTCTTC
few | TRBJ2-1 | TRBD2 | TRBV9 | CASSALIAGTYNEQFF | TGTGCCAGCAGCGCCCTAATAGCGGGGACCTACAATGAGCAGTTCTTC
NA | TRBJ2-1 | TRBD1 | TRBV6-1 | CASLYGGQGSYEQLF | TGTGCCAGCCTCTATGGAGGACAGGGTTCCTACGAGCAGCTCTTC
few | TRBJ2-1 | NA | TRBV12-3/TRBV12-4 | CASSPGGGRNEQFF | TGTGCCAGCAGCCCAGGGGGGGGTCGTAATGAGCAGTTCTTC
NA | TRBJ2-1 | TRBD2 | TRBV12-3/TRBV12-4 | CASTSRTSGSDEQFF | TGTGCCAGCACCTCCCGGACTAGCGGGAGTGATGAGCAGTTCTTC
NA | TRBJ2-7 | TRBD2 | TRBV6-1 | CASSYRGGDPYEQYF | TGTGCCAGCAGTTACCGCGGGGGGGATCCTTACGAGCAGTACTTC
NA | TRBJ2-2 | TRBD2 | TRBV5-1 | CASTLAGDTGELFF | TGCGCCAGCACCCTAGCGGGAGACACCGGGGAGCTGTTTTTT
many | TRBJ1-2 | NA | TRBV12-3/TRBV12-4 | CASTSGIYGYTF | TGTGCCAGCACCTCCGGAATCTATGGCTACACCTTC
many | TRBJ2-1 | TRBD2 | TRBV20-1 | CSARVGTSNNEQFF | TGCAGTGCTAGAGTAGGGACTAGCAACAATGAGCAGTTCTTC
few | TRBJ2-7 | TRBD1 | TRBV12-3/TRBV12-4 | CASSLDRDRVAEQYF | TGTGCCAGCAGTTTAGACCGGGACAGGGTGGCCGAGCAGTACTTC
many | TRBJ2-5 | NA | TRBV4-3 | CASSQAGGPGETQYF | TGCGCCAGCAGCCAAGCAGGAGGGCCGGGAGAGACCCAGTACTTC
many | TRBJ2-1 | NA | TRBV4-3 | CASSQDGDSPEQFF | TGCGCCAGCAGCCAAGATGGGGACTCCCCGGAGCAGTTCTTC
NA | TRBJ2-1 | NA | TRBV4-1 | CASSSKVRTEQYNEQFF | TGCGCCAGCAGCTCCAAAGTGAGGACAGAGCAGTACAATGAGCAGTTCTTC
many | TRBJ2-3 | NA | TRBV7-2 | CASSSLGQWADTQYF | TGTGCCAGCAGCTCCCTCGGACAGTGGGCCGATACGCAGTATTTT
NA | TRBJ2-7 | NA | TRBV6-2/TRBV6-3 | CASRRDSPQTEQYF | TGTGCCAGCAGGCGGGACTCCCCACAGACCGAGCAGTACTTC